The next 31 T cell receptor beta chains were all read from a single sample in a study of T cell responses to AZD1222 COVID-19 vaccine. Assay: immunoSEQ multiplex PCR; the TCRdb copy retains only in-frame clones and omits some. This table holds some 150,000 clones, 88% found once. This specimen consisted of peripheral blood, obtained 28 days after the second dose of the MenACWY control vaccine. The source is an adult who received the MenACWY meningococcal vaccine as a control.

The chain carries TRBV30 and TRBJ2-7, with D possibly TRBD2 on 5 matching bases. Between the trimmed V and J ends, which lost 5 bases and 5 bases, there was a span of 16 bases. Germline CDR1 reads GTSNPN; CDR2 reads SVGIG (reference sequence). This CDR3 has 13 residues. The CDR3 loop is CAWAVTSGDEQYF. CDR3 coding DNA: TGTGCCTGGGCAGTAACCAGCGGAGACGAGCAGTACTTC. Full variable domain (outside the CDR3, taken from reference TRBV30 and TRBJ2-7): SQTIHQWPATLVQPVGSPLSLECTVEGTSNPNLYWYRQAAGRGLQLLFYSVGIGQISSEVPQNLSASRPQDRQFILSSKKLLLSDSGFYLCAWAVTSGDEQYFGPGTRLTVT.

V gene TRBV3-1 (or the pseudogene TRBV3-2) combines with J gene TRBJ1-1, with D unresolved. This CDR3 contains 12 residues. Germline V lookup: CDR1 LGHDT, CDR2 YNNKEL (reference sequence). V shed 1 base and J shed 5 bases, with 5 bases lying between them. DNA for the CDR3: TGTGCCAGCAGCCAAGGGAGGACTGAAGCTTTCTTT. Translating gives CASSQGRTEAFF.

The rearrangement uses TRBV5-1 and TRBJ1-1; possibly TRBD1 for D (6 bases). The germline gives CDR1 SGHRS, CDR2 YFSETQ. This CDR3 has 14 amino acids. The V and J ends lost 4 bases and 4 bases respectively, with 14 bases between them. The CDR3 DNA follows: TGCGCCAGCAGCCCGACCCCGGGGGCCACTGAAGCTTTCTTT. Amino acid sequence: CASSPTPGATEAFF. Looking up the rest from reference TRBV5-1 and TRBJ1-1 gives the full variable domain: KAGVTQTPRYLIKTRGQQVTLSCSPISGHRSVSWYQQTPGQGLQFLFEYFSETQRNKGNFPGRFSGRQFSNSRSEMNVSTLELGDSALYLCASSPTPGATEAFFGQGTRLTVV.

The gene calls are TRBV28 and TRBJ1-5, with TRBD1 identical over 7 bases. J lost 6 bases, V lost 4 bases, and 9 bases had no gene match. Germline V lookup: CDR1 MDHEN, CDR2 SYDVKM. This CDR3 is 15 amino acids long. The CDR3 loop is CASSSYLRGSQPQHF. Written as DNA, the CDR3 is TGTGCCAGCAGTTCATATCTCAGGGGGTCTCAGCCCCAGCATTTT.

The chain combines TRBV11-3 with TRBJ2-7, with 8 nucleotides matching TRBD1. The J segment lost 2 bases and the V segment lost 5 bases, leaving 11 bases of the junction unmatched. Looked up from germline, CDR1 is SGHNT and CDR2 is YENEEA. This CDR3 comprises 16 residues. The CDR3 reads CASSPRTGPLTYEQYF. The CDR3 region has the DNA TGTGCCAGCAGCCCCCGGACAGGGCCCCTCACCTACGAGCAGTACTTC.

CDR3 residues: CASREQGAVAEAFF. The CDR3 DNA sequence: TGTGCCAGCAGGGAACAGGGGGCGGTCGCTGAAGCTTTCTTT. The chain is built from TRBV2 and TRBJ1-1, with 9 nucleotides matching TRBD1. Germline V gene lookup returns CDR1 SNHLY and CDR2 FYNNEI. The CDR3 length is 14 residues. Trimming at V came to 6 bases and at J to 6 bases, leaving 8 bases not matched to a gene.

The rearrangement uses TRBV7-8 and TRBJ2-1; 7 nucleotides agree with TRBD2. The junction had 8 bases not matched to a gene; V was cut back by 5 bases and J by 7 bases. The germline gives CDR1 SGHVS, CDR2 FQNEAQ. The CDR3 spans 14 residues. In DNA, the CDR3 is TGTGCCAGCAGCGAGAGGGAGGGTTGGAATGAGCAGTTCTTC. Protein product: CASSEREGWNEQFF.

The V and J genes are TRBV29-1 and TRBJ2-1; D possibly matches TRBD1 or TRBD2 (6 bases each). In germline, CDR1 is SQVTM, CDR2 ANQGSEA. Trimming cost V 4 bases and J 8 bases, with 18 bases left between them. The CDR3 is made up of 14 amino acids. CDR3 bases: TGCAGCGTTGGTACCGGGGGCCCTGGCGATGAGCAGTTCTTC. Its protein product is CSVGTGGPGDEQFF.

This rearrangement joins TRBV30 to TRBJ2-7; D gene uncertain. Germline values: CDR1 GTSNPN, CDR2 SVGIG (reference sequence). V lost 3 bases to trimming and J lost 5 bases, with 14 bases between them. The CDR3 consists of 13 residues. The CDR3 nucleotides are TGTGCCTGGAGGCGAAAAGGAGCAGACGAGCAGTACTTC. This gives the protein CAWRRKGADEQYF.

The rearrangement uses TRBV4-2 and TRBJ1-3; D is possibly TRBD1 (6 bases). This CDR3 has 15 residues. Trimming cost V 0 bases and J 4 bases, with 10 bases left between them. Germline loops: CDR1 LGHNA, CDR2 YNFKEQ. CDR3 DNA sequence: TGTGCCAGCAGCCAAGAAGGGACATTCGGAAACACCATATATTTT. Amino acid sequence: CASSQEGTFGNTIYF.

The chain couples TRBV7-2 to TRBJ1-1, with unresolved D. This CDR3 has 13 residues. V lost 2 bases and J 4 bases, leaving 8 bases between the germline ends. Germline V gene lookup returns CDR1 SGHTA and CDR2 FQGNSA. CDR3 sequence: CASSLYGPTEAFF. DNA of the CDR3: TGTGCCAGCAGCTTATATGGGCCCACTGAAGCTTTCTTT.

V is TRBV7-3 and J is TRBJ1-2, with a possible D match to TRBD1 (6 bases). Looked up from germline, CDR1 is SGHTA and CDR2 is FQGTGA. V lost 2 bases to trimming and J lost 4 bases, with 20 bases between them. The length of the CDR3 is 17 residues. The CDR3 here is CASSLDHEGGLLYGYTF. In nucleotides, the CDR3 is TGTGCCAGCAGCTTAGATCATGAGGGGGGCCTCCTCTATGGCTACACCTTC.

The chain is built from TRBV30 and TRBJ1-3; D is unresolved. V was shortened by 8 bases and J by 0 bases, with 8 bases between the two germline ends. The germline gives CDR1 GTSNPN, CDR2 SVGIG (reference sequence). The CDR3 consists of 12 residues. The CDR3 reads CAERSSGNTIYF. The CDR3 bases are TGTGCCGAGAGGAGCTCTGGAAACACCATATATTTT.

The V call is TRBV7-2, the J call TRBJ1-2; D ambiguous. From germline, CDR1 is SGHTA and CDR2 FQGNSA. The CDR3 runs 15 residues. The V and J ends lost 1 base and 8 bases respectively, with 17 bases between them. The CDR3 nucleotides read TGTGCCAGCAGCTTAGTTTCTGTCAGGCCGGAGGGCTACACCTTC. It translates to CASSLVSVRPEGYTF.

The rearrangement uses TRBV7-2 and TRBJ2-5; TRBD2 might be the D (6 bases). V was shortened by 0 bases and J by 3 bases, with 14 bases between the two germline ends. The CDR3 extends over 16 amino acids. Germline CDR1 and CDR2: SGHTA and FQGNSA. The chain's CDR3 is CASSLALGGKKETQYF. CDR3 DNA: TGTGCCAGCAGCTTAGCCCTGGGCGGGAAGAAAGAGACCCAGTACTTC.

The chain recombines TRBV4-1 with TRBJ2-7; D uncertain. V lost 3 bases to trimming and J lost 3 bases, with 3 bases between them. The CDR3 contains 11 residues. Looked up from germline, CDR1 is MGHRA and CDR2 is YSYEKL. The CDR3 region has the DNA TGCGCCAGCAGCCACCACTACGAGCAGTACTTC. Its translation is CASSHHYEQYF.

This clone ranks as medium-sized. The chain joins TRBV11-3 to TRBJ1-4; D gene uncertain. V dropped 6 bases and J dropped 5 bases, with 10 bases sitting between them. The CDR3 is made up of 13 amino acids. Germline values: CDR1 SGHNT, CDR2 YENEEA. CDR3: CASRRRQNEKLFF. CDR3 DNA: TGTGCCAGCAGGAGACGTCAGAATGAAAAACTGTTTTTT.

Regarding this clone: Within the sample, other DNA sequences also encode this same CDR3. CDR3 region: CASSYGGGEETQYF. The CDR3 DNA sequence: TGTGCCAGCAGTTACGGCGGCGGAGAAGAGACCCAGTACTTC. The chain carries TRBV6-2 or TRBV6-3 and TRBJ2-5, with D uncertain. This CDR3 is 14 amino acids long. Trimming stripped 2 bases from V and 3 bases from J, with 10 bases between. CDR1 MNHEY and CDR2 SVGEGT come from the germline V gene.

The chain couples TRBV5-4 to TRBJ2-1; TRBD2 matches 9 bases. Germline assignment: CDR1 SGHNT and CDR2 YYREEE (reference sequence). The CDR3 contains 15 residues. The V gene end was trimmed by 0 bases and the J gene end by 7 bases; junction bases not matched to a gene: 5. CDR3 sequence (DNA): TGTGCCAGCAGCTTGGGACGGCGGGAGGGGAATGAGCAGTTCTTC. This sequence encodes CASSLGRREGNEQFF. Based on the CDR3 plus reference TRBV5-4 and TRBJ2-1, the full variable domain is ETGVTQSPTHLIKTRGQQVTLRCSSQSGHNTVSWYQQALGQGPQFIFQYYREEENGRGNFPPRFSGLQFPNYSSELNVNALELDDSALYLCASSLGRREGNEQFFGPGTRLTVL.

The V gene is TRBV18, the J gene TRBJ1-1; D is ambiguous. The length of the CDR3 is 15 residues. The germline V gene encodes CDR1 KGHSH and CDR2 LQKENI. Between the trimmed V and J ends, which lost 0 bases and 3 bases, there was a span of 11 bases. CDR3 region: CASSPPDRADTEAFF. The CDR3 nucleotides read TGTGCCAGCTCACCACCGGACCGGGCGGACACTGAAGCTTTCTTT.

This chain links TRBV5-1 with TRBJ2-3, with 8 bases fitting TRBD1. The germline V gene encodes CDR1 SGHRS and CDR2 YFSETQ. The length of the CDR3 is 15 residues. V was pared by 0 bases and J by 2 bases, with 2 bases of the junction left unmatched. The CDR3 here is CASSLAGGPTDTQYF. The CDR3 coding sequence is TGCGCCAGCAGCTTGGCAGGGGGCCCCACAGATACGCAGTATTTT.

A single count supports this clone. V is TRBV24-1 and J is TRBJ2-2; possibly TRBD1 for D (5 bases). The CDR3 extends over 15 amino acids. Germline V gene data show CDR1 as KGHDR and CDR2 as SFDVKD. Trimming took 0 bases from V and 3 from J, leaving 7 bases between them. CDR3 bases: TGTGCCACCAGTGATTTGCAGGGATACACCGGGGAGCTGTTTTTT. Residues: CATSDLQGYTGELFF.

V is TRBV7-3 and J is TRBJ2-1; 7 bases fit TRBD2. The germline CDR1 and CDR2 sequences are SGHTA and FQGTGA. Trimming removed 0 bases from V and 13 bases from J; junction bases left unmatched: 6. The length of the CDR3 is 13 residues. The DNA of the CDR3 is TGTGCCAGCAGCTTAACTCCTAGCGGATCTCAGTTCTTC. This translates into CASSLTPSGSQFF. Looking up the rest from reference TRBV7-3 and TRBJ2-1 gives the full variable domain: GAGVSQTPSNKVTEKGKYVELRCDPISGHTALYWYRQSLGQGPEFLIYFQGTGAADDSGLPNDRFFAVRPEGSVSTLKIQRTERGDSAVYLCASSLTPSGSQFFGPGTRLTVL.

The rearrangement uses TRBV4-2 and TRBJ1-4; TRBD1 is a possible D gene (5 bases). The CDR3 totals 16 residues. The germline V gene encodes CDR1 LGHNA and CDR2 YNFKEQ. V lost 0 bases and J 8 bases, leaving 16 bases between the germline ends. This CDR3 is CASSQDIGRVGEKLFF. The CDR3 DNA sequence: TGTGCCAGCAGCCAAGATATCGGCAGGGTGGGGGAAAAACTGTTTTTT.

The DNA for the CDR3 is TGTGCCAGCAGCTGGGAACATGCGACCCAGTACTTC. Translated: CASSWEHATQYF. This chain joins TRBV7-2 and TRBJ2-5, with unresolved D. V lost 4 bases, J lost 7 bases, and 10 bases lay in between. The length of the CDR3 is 12 residues. The germline V gene has CDR1 SGHTA and CDR2 FQGNSA.

The chain couples TRBV2 to TRBJ1-1; perhaps TRBD1 as D (6 bases). This CDR3 region has 13 residues. The germline V gene encodes CDR1 SNHLY and CDR2 FYNNEI. V lost 5 bases to trimming and J lost 1 base, with 8 bases between them. The CDR3 nucleotides are TGTGCCAGCAGTACGGACAGGAACACTGAAGCTTTCTTT. It specifies CASSTDRNTEAFF.

The rearrangement links TRBV12-3 or TRBV12-4 to TRBJ2-7; D possibly corresponds to TRBD2 (5 bases). Trimming removed 7 bases at V and 4 bases at J, with 11 bases between. The CDR3 sequence is 12 residues long. CDR3 sequence reads: CASNLRGYEQYF. The CDR3 region has the DNA TGTGCCAGCAACCTTCGGGGTTACGAGCAGTACTTC.

The V and J genes are TRBV28 and TRBJ1-5, with TRBD1 matching 9 bases. The V gene's germline CDR1 is MDHEN and CDR2 SYDVKM. With 6 bases clipped from V and 13 bases from J, the junction kept 13 bases outside the gene matches. The CDR3 is 14 residues long. The CDR3 DNA is TGTGCCAGCAGAAAACCTTCCGACAGGGGGTTACAGCATTTT. It encodes CASRKPSDRGLQHF. The variable domain in full, with the rest retrieved from reference TRBV28 and TRBJ1-5, is DVKVTQSSRYLVKRTGEKVFLECVQDMDHENMFWYRQDPGLGLRLIYFSYDVKMKEKGDIPEGYSVSREKKERFSLILESASTNQTSMYLCASRKPSDRGLQHFGDGTRLSIL.

This chain connects TRBV5-4 to TRBJ1-4, with D uncertain. With 4 bases removed from V and 1 base from J, the gap between germline ends came to 8 bases. Germline V gene data show CDR1 as SGHNT and CDR2 as YYREEE (reference sequence). CDR3 size: 14 residues. The chain's CDR3 is CASSPTVTNEKLFF. DNA of the CDR3: TGTGCCAGCAGCCCGACGGTAACTAATGAAAAACTGTTTTTT.

The CDR3 region has the DNA TGTGCCAGCAGTGAAGCCCCACAGGGTTCACCCCTCCACTTT. This sequence encodes CASSEAPQGSPLHF. This rearrangement joins TRBV6-1 to TRBJ1-6; weak D call: TRBD1 (6 bases). Germline V gene sequence: CDR1 MNHNS, CDR2 SASEGT. CDR3 length: 14 residues. Trimming shortened V by 0 bases and J by 9 bases, and 9 bases separated the two germline ends.

This CDR3 is CASRRVGVNTEAFF. The CDR3 DNA reads TGTGCCAGCAGGAGAGTTGGGGTGAACACTGAAGCTTTCTTT. The V call is TRBV27, the J call TRBJ1-1; D call uncertain. The CDR3 loop spans 14 amino acids. Trimming took 6 bases from V and 0 from J, leaving 11 bases between them. CDR1 is MNHEY and CDR2 is SMNVEV in the germline V gene (reference sequence).